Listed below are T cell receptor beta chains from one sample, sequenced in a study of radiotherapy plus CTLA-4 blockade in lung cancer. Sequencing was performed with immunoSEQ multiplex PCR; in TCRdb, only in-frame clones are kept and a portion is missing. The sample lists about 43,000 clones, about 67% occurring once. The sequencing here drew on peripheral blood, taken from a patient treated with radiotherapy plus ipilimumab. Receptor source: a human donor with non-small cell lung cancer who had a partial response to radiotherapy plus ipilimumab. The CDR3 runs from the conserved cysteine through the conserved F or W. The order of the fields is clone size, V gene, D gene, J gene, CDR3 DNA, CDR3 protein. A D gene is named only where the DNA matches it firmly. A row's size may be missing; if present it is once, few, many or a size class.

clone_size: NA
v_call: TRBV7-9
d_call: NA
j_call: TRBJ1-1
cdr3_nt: TGTGCCAGCAGCTTAGCCTACACTGAAGCTTTCTTT
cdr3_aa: CASSLAYTEAFF

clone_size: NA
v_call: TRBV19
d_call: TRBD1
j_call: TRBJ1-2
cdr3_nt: TGTGCCAGTAGCCCTCTCGGGACAGGGTATTCCTATGGCTACACCTTC
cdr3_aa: CASSPLGTGYSYGYTF

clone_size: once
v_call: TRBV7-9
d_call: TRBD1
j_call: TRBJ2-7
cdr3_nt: TGTGCCAGCAGGCGGGACAGGGCCAACGAGCAGTACTTC
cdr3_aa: CASRRDRANEQYF

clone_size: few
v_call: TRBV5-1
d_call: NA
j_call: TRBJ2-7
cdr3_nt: TGCGCCAGCAGCTTGTGGGCCCTAAACAGGGACGAGCAGTACTTC
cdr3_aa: CASSLWALNRDEQYF

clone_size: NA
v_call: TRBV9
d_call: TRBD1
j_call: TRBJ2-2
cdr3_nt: TGTGCCAGCAGCGAGACAGGGGTGAACACCGGGGAGCTGTTTTTT
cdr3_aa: CASSETGVNTGELFF

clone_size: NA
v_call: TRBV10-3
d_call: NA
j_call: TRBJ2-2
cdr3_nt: TGTGCCACCAATGAGGGGAGCACCGGGGAGCTGTTTTTT
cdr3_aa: CATNEGSTGELFF

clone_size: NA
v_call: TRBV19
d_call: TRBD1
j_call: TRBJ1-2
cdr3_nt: TGTGCCAGTACGGGACAGGTCCTCGGTGGCTACACCTTC
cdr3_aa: CASTGQVLGGYTF

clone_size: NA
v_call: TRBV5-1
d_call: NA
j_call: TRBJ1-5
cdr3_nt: TGCGCCAGCAGCTTCGCCGGTTTCAATCAGCCCCAGCATTTT
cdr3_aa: CASSFAGFNQPQHF

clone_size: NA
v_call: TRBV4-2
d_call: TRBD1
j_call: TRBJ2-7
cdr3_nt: TGTGCCAGCAGCGCCCGGACAGGGGGTTTTTACGAGCAGTACTTC
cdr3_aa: CASSARTGGFYEQYF

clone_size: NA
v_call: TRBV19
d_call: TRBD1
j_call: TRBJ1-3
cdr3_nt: TGTGCCAGTACCCCGGGACAGGGCGGTTCCTCCATATATTTT
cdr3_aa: CASTPGQGGSSIYF

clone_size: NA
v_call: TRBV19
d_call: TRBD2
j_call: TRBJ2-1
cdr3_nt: TGTGCCAGTATGCGGGAGTCCTCCAATGAGCAGTTCTTC
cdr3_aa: CASMRESSNEQFF

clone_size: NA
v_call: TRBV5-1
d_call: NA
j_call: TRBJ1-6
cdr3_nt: TGCGCCAGCACGCCCGGTAACGCCGAATCTTCACCCCTCCACTTT
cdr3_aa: CASTPGNAESSPLHF

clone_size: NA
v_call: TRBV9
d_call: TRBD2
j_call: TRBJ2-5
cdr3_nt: TGTGCCAGCACCCCTAGCGGGAGCCTTAAAGAGACCCAGTACTTC
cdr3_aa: CASTPSGSLKETQYF

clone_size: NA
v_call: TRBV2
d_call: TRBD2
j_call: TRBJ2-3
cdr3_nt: TGTGCCAGCAGGCTAGCGGGAGGGACAGATACGCAGTATTTT
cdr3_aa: CASRLAGGTDTQYF

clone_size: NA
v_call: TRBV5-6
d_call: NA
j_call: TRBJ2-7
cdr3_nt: TGTGCCAGCACCCGTATTAGGAAGGGAGGCGAGCAGTACTTC
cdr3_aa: CASTRIRKGGEQYF

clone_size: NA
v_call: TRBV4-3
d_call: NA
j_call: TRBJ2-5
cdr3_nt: TGCGCCAGCAGCCAAGACGAACGGTCCCAAGAGACCCAGTACTTC
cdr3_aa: CASSQDERSQETQYF

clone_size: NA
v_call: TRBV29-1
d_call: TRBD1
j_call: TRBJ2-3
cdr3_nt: TGCAGCGTTGGCTTAAGGGGGCACCAGTATTTT
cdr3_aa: CSVGLRGHQYF

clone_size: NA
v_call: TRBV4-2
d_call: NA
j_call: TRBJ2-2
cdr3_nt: TGTGCCAGCAGCCAAGATCTAAGAGGAAACACCGGGGAGCTGTTTTTT
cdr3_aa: CASSQDLRGNTGELFF

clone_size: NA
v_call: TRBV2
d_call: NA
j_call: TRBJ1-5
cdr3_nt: TGTGCCAGCAGTGAAGGGGGGGACGTCCAGCCCCAGCATTTT
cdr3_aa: CASSEGGDVQPQHF

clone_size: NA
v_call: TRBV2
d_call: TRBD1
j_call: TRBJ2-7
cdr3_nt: TGTGCCAGCACCGAGACAGGGGTTCACTACGAGCAGTACTTC
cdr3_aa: CASTETGVHYEQYF

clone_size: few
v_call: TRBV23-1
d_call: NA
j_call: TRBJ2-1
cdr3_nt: TGCGCCAGCAGTCAGGGCCTGTCGTCCCTAACTTACAATGAGCAGTTCTTC
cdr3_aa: CASSQGLSSLTYNEQFF

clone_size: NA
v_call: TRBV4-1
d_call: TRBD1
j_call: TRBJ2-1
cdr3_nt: TGCGCCAGCAGCCTGGACAGGGGGGGGTACAATGAGCAGTTCTTC
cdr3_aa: CASSLDRGGYNEQFF

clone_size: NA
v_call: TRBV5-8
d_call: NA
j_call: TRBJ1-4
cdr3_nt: TGTGCCAGCAGCCCTTTTCGGGCTAATGAAAAACTGTTTTTT
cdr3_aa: CASSPFRANEKLFF

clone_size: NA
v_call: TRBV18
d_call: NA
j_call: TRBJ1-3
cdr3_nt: TGTGCCAGCTCACCGGGTTTGAGAGGGAGCTCTGGAAACACCATATATTTT
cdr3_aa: CASSPGLRGSSGNTIYF

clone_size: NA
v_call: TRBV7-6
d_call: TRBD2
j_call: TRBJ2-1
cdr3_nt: TGTGCCAGCAGCTTAGCCGGGACTAGAGGACTCAATGAGCAGTTCTTC
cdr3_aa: CASSLAGTRGLNEQFF

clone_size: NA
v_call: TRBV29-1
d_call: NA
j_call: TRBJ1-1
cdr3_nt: TGCAGCGGAGCACAGGGTTTTAACACTGAAGCTTTCTTT
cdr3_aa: CSGAQGFNTEAFF

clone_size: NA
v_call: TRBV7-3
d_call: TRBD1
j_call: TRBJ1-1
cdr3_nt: TGTGCCAGCAGGAAACAGGGGGCGCGAGGGATAAACACTGAAGCTTTCTTT
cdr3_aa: CASRKQGARGINTEAFF